This is a list of T cell receptor beta chains from one sample in a study of blood T cell repertoires in COVID-19. Clones were sequenced by immunoSEQ multiplex PCR, and TCRdb holds only the in-frame ones, with some missing. Of under 450,000 clones listed, 90% to 95% were seen once; the top ten hold roughly 0.9%. The specimen sequenced was PBMCs or T cells enriched from blood (not recorded which). The receptors shown here come from a woman aged 40 to 50 who had been exposed to COVID-19. Both conserved end residues are trimmed from each CDR3.

V gene	CDR3 protein
TRBV30	AWTGGPSHSNQPQH
TRBV4-1	ASSQEGQGALGTGELF
TRBV27	ASSTDRGPYNSPLH
TRBV28	ASSLQRGGQETQY
TRBV27	ASSAAGVGEKLF
TRBV28	ASSTQGVEQF
TRBV30	AWNGQGGYNSPLH
TRBV27	ASSQSGTSNYGYT
TRBV18	ASSEGWGYT
TRBV14	ASSQAQHRGLMNTEAF
TRBV7-8	ASSLVADKAF
TRBV19	ASSTPGQGNQPQH
TRBV19	ATMGAGVPSEQF
TRBV10-1	ASSRAGAAETQY
TRBV29-1	SVPDGSFGVYGYT
TRBV7-6	ASSRRDFGTNEKLF